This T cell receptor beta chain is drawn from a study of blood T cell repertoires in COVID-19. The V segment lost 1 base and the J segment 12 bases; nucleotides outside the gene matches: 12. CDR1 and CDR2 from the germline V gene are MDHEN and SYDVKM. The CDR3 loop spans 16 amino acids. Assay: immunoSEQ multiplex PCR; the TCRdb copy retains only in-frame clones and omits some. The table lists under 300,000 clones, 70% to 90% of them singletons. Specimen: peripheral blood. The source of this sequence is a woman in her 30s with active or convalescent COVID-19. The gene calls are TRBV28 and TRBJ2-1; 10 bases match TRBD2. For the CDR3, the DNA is TGTGCCAGCAGTTTATTGGGGACTAGCGTCGTTACCGTGCAGTTCTTC. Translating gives CASSLLGTSVVTVQFF.